Below, one T cell receptor beta chain is given with its context. These data originate in a study of cytomegalovirus exposure and HLA in healthy donors. The germline V gene has CDR1 SGHDT and CDR2 YYEEEE. The ends lost 3 bases at V and 5 bases at J; junction bases unmatched: 13. The CDR3 contains 17 residues. This PCR relied on a set of 60 Vbeta primers and 13 Jbeta primers. TCRdb keeps only in-frame clones here, not all; method: immunoSEQ multiplex PCR. Altogether fewer than 120,000 clones are present, around 87% being singletons, with the ten largest covering about 1.8%. The clonotype was recovered from a man aged 40-50 years in good health and CMV-seronegative. The chain employs TRBV5-6 and TRBJ2-3, with 9 nucleotides matching TRBD2. What was sequenced was PBMCs. Written as DNA, the CDR3 is TGTGCCAGCAGCTGGAGGACTAGCGTAGCCTGGGGAGATACGCAGTATTTT. Its protein product is CASSWRTSVAWGDTQYF. Drawing the rest from reference TRBV5-6 and TRBJ2-3, the complete variable domain is DAGVTQSPTHLIKTRGQQVTLRCSPKSGHDTVSWYQQALGQGPQFIFQYYEEEERQRGNFPDRFSGHQFPNYSSELNVNALLLGDSALYLCASSWRTSVAWGDTQYFGPGTRLTVL.